Each of the 17 T cell receptor beta chains below was sequenced from the same sample in a study of graft-versus-host responses after intestinal transplantation. Clones were read by immunoSEQ multiplex PCR, and TCRdb kept only the in-frame ones, dropping some. The data contain around 21,000 clones, about 41% of them singletons. Each mixed lymphocyte reaction held around 200,000 CFSE-labeled responders and around 200,000 irradiated violet-dye-labeled stimulators. Here the sequenced sample was alloreactive CD8+ T cells from a mixed lymphocyte reaction culture, taken before transplantation. The subset: CFSE-low proliferating T cells sorted from approximately 6-day pre-transplant mixed lymphocyte reaction (GvH or HvG direction). The receptors here all came from a human patient who was an organ donor for intestinal transplantation.

The J gene is TRBJ2-7, the V gene TRBV6-6; the D is unclear. The V and J ends lost 6 bases and 2 bases respectively, with 11 bases between them. The CDR3 has 13 residues. Looked up from germline, CDR1 is MNHNY and CDR2 is SVGAGI (reference sequence). The CDR3 loop reads CASSLTGPYEQYF. In nucleotides, the CDR3 is TGTGCCAGCAGCCTGACCGGTCCCTACGAGCAGTACTTC.

This clone has only a few counts. The J gene is TRBJ2-6, the V gene TRBV13; the D is unclear. Trimming removed 5 bases at V and 5 bases at J, with 19 bases between. Germline CDR1 reads PRHDT; CDR2 reads FYEKMQ (reference sequence). This CDR3 has 17 amino acids. CDR3 DNA: TGTGCCAGCAGCCTAATCCGACACGAAAAGTGGGCCAACGTCCTGACTTTC. This sequence encodes CASSLIRHEKWANVLTF.

The chain carries TRBV2 and TRBJ2-1; D gene unclear. V was trimmed by 3 bases and J by 4 bases, leaving 10 bases between them. The V gene's germline CDR1 is SNHLY and CDR2 FYNNEI. The CDR3 is 14 amino acids. CDR3 protein: CASSDPPSYNEQFF. The DNA of the CDR3 is TGTGCCAGCAGTGACCCGCCATCTTACAATGAGCAGTTCTTC.

The chain carries TRBV28 and TRBJ1-5; weak D call: TRBD1 (5 bases). Germline V gives CDR1 MDHEN, CDR2 SYDVKM. V lost 3 bases and J 4 bases, leaving 10 bases between the germline ends. The CDR3 has 14 amino acids. DNA of the CDR3: TGTGCCAGCAGTTTCCCGGGGCCGAATCAGCCCCAGCATTTT. Translating gives CASSFPGPNQPQHF.

This clone was counted a few times. V and J are TRBV5-1 and TRBJ1-1; a possible D gene is TRBD1 (5 bases). CDR3 length: 15 residues. Germline V lookup: CDR1 SGHRS, CDR2 YFSETQ. The V end lost 0 bases, the J end lost 0 bases, and 9 bases lay between the germline ends. The CDR3 DNA reads as TGCGCCAGCAGCTTGGCCGGGGCAGTGAACACTGAAGCTTTCTTT. Translation: CASSLAGAVNTEAFF. Full variable domain (rest looked up from reference TRBV5-1 and TRBJ1-1): KAGVTQTPRYLIKTRGQQVTLSCSPISGHRSVSWYQQTPGQGLQFLFEYFSETQRNKGNFPGRFSGRQFSNSRSEMNVSTLELGDSALYLCASSLAGAVNTEAFFGQGTRLTVV.

This clone was seen a few times. The V gene is TRBV29-1, the J gene TRBJ1-2, with 9 bases matching TRBD1. V shed 4 bases, J shed 6 bases, and the junction held 6 bases outside the gene matches. Germline V gene sequence: CDR1 SQVTM, CDR2 ANQGSEA. The CDR3 runs to 13 residues. CDR3 DNA sequence: TGCAGCGTTGCGCGGGACAGGGTGGATGGCTACACCTTC. Encoded protein: CSVARDRVDGYTF.

This clone was picked up a small number of times. The V and J genes are TRBV19 and TRBJ2-1, with 8 bases matching TRBD2. V lost 5 bases, J lost 0 bases, and 3 bases stayed unmatched. The CDR3 is made up of 15 amino acids. Per germline, CDR1 LNHDA and CDR2 SQIVND (reference sequence). CDR3 DNA: TGTGCCAGTAGTGCAAGCGGGAGCTCCTACAATGAGCAGTTCTTC. The encoded protein is CASSASGSSYNEQFF.

The chain couples TRBV19 to TRBJ2-2, with 13 bases that match TRBD2. CDR1 and CDR2 (germline): LNHDA, SQIVND (reference sequence). The CDR3 contains 16 residues. Trimming cost V 1 base and J 6 bases; bases outside gene matches: 2. In DNA, the CDR3 is TGTGCCAGTAGTATAGGACTAGCGGGAGGTCCCGGGGAGCTGTTTTTT. Residues: CASSIGLAGGPGELFF.

The table lists this clone with a few counts. V usage is TRBV2 and J usage is TRBJ2-1; TRBD2 matches 7 bases. The CDR3 totals 14 residues. Germline CDR1 and CDR2: SNHLY and FYNNEI. V shed 6 bases, J shed 2 bases, and the junction held 4 bases outside the gene matches. The CDR3 is CASRGGRAYNEQFF. CDR3 bases: TGTGCCAGCAGAGGAGGGAGGGCCTACAATGAGCAGTTCTTC.

The table lists this clone with a few counts. This chain connects TRBV4-1 to TRBJ1-2; D is perhaps TRBD1 (6 bases). CDR1 is MGHRA, CDR2 YSYEKL, per germline. The CDR3 is 14 amino acids. The V end was cut by 1 base, the J end by 2 bases, with 8 bases between. CDR3 loop: CASSQVQGNYGYTF. The CDR3 DNA sequence: TGCGCCAGCAGCCAAGTGCAGGGGAACTATGGCTACACCTTC.

V gene TRBV5-7 combines with J gene TRBJ2-7; maybe TRBD1 (6 bases). TRBV5-7 is labeled an ORF, and its function is uncertain. This CDR3 comprises 13 residues. V was clipped by 0 bases and J by 2 bases, with 6 bases between them. This CDR3 reads CASSLGGPYEQYF. The CDR3 DNA sequence: TGTGCCAGCAGCTTGGGGGGGCCCTACGAGCAGTACTTC.

This clone has just one count. The chain carries TRBV2 and TRBJ2-7; D possibly corresponds to TRBD2 (5 bases). V shed 6 bases and J shed 4 bases, with 19 bases lying between them. The CDR3 sequence is 15 residues long. The germline gives CDR1 SNHLY, CDR2 FYNNEI. CDR3 in DNA: TGTGCCAGCAGCGAATACGTCTACGAGGGTTACGAGCAGTACTTC. Its translation is CASSEYVYEGYEQYF.

V and J are TRBV5-1 and TRBJ2-3; TRBD1 or TRBD2 may be the D gene (5 bases each). Trimming removed 9 bases at V and 6 bases at J, with 17 bases between. The germline V gene encodes CDR1 SGHRS and CDR2 YFSETQ. This CDR3 is built from 13 residues. CDR3 region: CAILRQGADTQYF. The CDR3 coding sequence is TGCGCCATCCTTCGGCAGGGAGCGGATACGCAGTATTTT.

The V gene is TRBV11-3, the J gene TRBJ2-1, with D perhaps matching TRBD2 (6 bases). This CDR3 comprises 19 residues. V was pared by 5 bases and J by 0 bases, with 23 bases between. In germline, CDR1 is SGHNT, CDR2 YENEEA. The DNA of the CDR3 is TGTGCCAGCAGCCTCCGCCAGAGCGGGTCCTGCAACTCCTACAATGAGCAGTTCTTC. This translates into CASSLRQSGSCNSYNEQFF.

This rearrangement joins TRBV14 to TRBJ2-7; perhaps TRBD2 as D (6 bases). CDR1 and CDR2 (germline): SGHDN, FVKESK. The CDR3 sequence is 12 residues long. V lost 1 base, J lost 9 bases, and 10 bases lay in between. The CDR3 reads CASSQVGTRQYF. Written as DNA, the CDR3 is TGTGCCAGCAGCCAAGTAGGGACTCGGCAGTACTTC.

This chain connects TRBV4-3 to TRBJ1-2; a weak D match, TRBD1 (5 bases). From germline, CDR1 is LGHNA and CDR2 YSLEER. CDR3 size: 15 residues. The V end lost 2 bases, the J end lost 0 bases, and 10 bases lay between the germline ends. The CDR3 is CASSQSWGANYGYTF. The CDR3, as DNA: TGCGCCAGCAGCCAATCCTGGGGGGCTAACTATGGCTACACCTTC.

This clone was seen a single time. V and J are TRBV5-1 and TRBJ1-1; weak D call: TRBD1 (5 bases). Germline CDR1 SGHRS, CDR2 YFSETQ. The length of the CDR3 is 13 residues. V was clipped by 0 bases and J by 3 bases, with 6 bases between them. CDR3 coding DNA: TGCGCCAGCAGCTTGGTAGGGGACACTGAAGCTTTCTTT. Translation gives CASSLVGDTEAFF.